This T cell receptor (beta chain) was observed in a study of response to subunit inactivated influenza vaccine. One entry per CDR3 protein results from TCRdb running MiXCR on the RT-PCR reads. The table records 700,000 to 800,000 distinct CDR3 sequences, about 18% of them present only once. V was clipped by 5 bases and J by 5 bases, with 15 bases between them. From germline, CDR1 is MDHEN and CDR2 SYDVKM. The CDR3 contains 14 residues. In its sample, this clonotype was seen a few times. Its antigen is unknown. Study results and limitations: Authors suggested that a seasonal influenza vaccination recruits few new T cells each time.

The material was PBMCs from blood, obtained about 5 days after vaccination. The receptor was isolated from a man aged 50 to 59 who received an inactivated influenza vaccine. The J gene is TRBJ1-2, the V gene TRBV28; D is perhaps TRBD1 (6 bases). The DNA of the CDR3 is TGTGCCAGCAGTCGTACAGGGATAGAGTATGGCTACACCTTC. It yields the protein CASSRTGIEYGYTF.